This TCR beta chain was retrieved from a study of cytomegalovirus exposure and HLA in healthy donors. PCR was performed using 60 Vbeta and 13 Jbeta primers. Using immunoSEQ multiplex PCR, the repertoire was profiled, and TCRdb retains in-frame clones only, with some absent. The sample carries 150,000 to 200,000 clones, more than 70% recorded once. CDR1 MNHEY and CDR2 SVGAGI come from the germline V gene. V was clipped by 4 bases and J by 0 bases, with 13 bases between them. This CDR3 contains 16 residues. This clonotype originated in a male donor in good health and CMV-seronegative. The J gene is TRBJ1-3, the V gene TRBV6-5; a possible D gene is TRBD1 (6 bases). The sample was PBMCs. DNA of the CDR3: TGTGCCAGCAGTTTAACAGGGCTAAACTCTGGAAACACCATATATTTT. This codes for CASSLTGLNSGNTIYF.